These T cell receptor beta chains were read from a single sample in a study of blood T cell repertoires in COVID-19. Some clones are missing from TCRdb's copy, which holds only in-frame ones; the method was immunoSEQ multiplex PCR. The sample lists 650,000 to 800,000 clones, 85% to 90% occurring once. Material for sequencing was peripheral blood. These receptors came from a woman aged 18-29 years with acute or convalescent COVID-19. CDR3s include the opening cysteine and the closing phenylalanine or tryptophan. The order of the fields is CDR3 DNA, CDR3 protein, V gene, clone size, D gene, J gene. D genes are given only for firm matches. Size is stated for part of the rows, as once, few or many counts, or as a class when the clone is expanded.

TGTGCCAGCCGACAGGGGGCTAATGAAAAACTGTTTTTT,CASRQGANEKLFF,TRBV6-5,NA,TRBD1,TRBJ1-4
TGCGCCAGCAGCTTGGGACAAAGGAGGGAGACCCAGTACTTC,CASSLGQRRETQYF,TRBV5-1,once,NA,TRBJ2-5
TGTGCCAGCAGTCCCGGGGGTTACGAGCAGTACTTC,CASSPGGYEQYF,TRBV12-3/TRBV12-4,NA,NA,TRBJ2-7
TGTGCCTGGAGTATTGCGGGGGGTGCCTACGAGCAGTACTTC,CAWSIAGGAYEQYF,TRBV30,NA,TRBD2,TRBJ2-7
TGTGCCAGCAGTGAAGAGGGGTCGTTGGACAATGAGCAGTTCTTC,CASSEEGSLDNEQFF,TRBV6-1,NA,NA,TRBJ2-1
TGTGCCACCTCTTCCACTAGCTCCTACAATGAGCAGTTCTTC,CATSSTSSYNEQFF,TRBV6-5,NA,NA,TRBJ2-1
TGTGCCAGCAGCCCAAACAGGGGGCCTAACTATGGCTACACCTTC,CASSPNRGPNYGYTF,TRBV7-8,once,TRBD1,TRBJ1-2
TGTGCCACCAGCAGAGATCTCATGGGGGCGGTTGCCCAGTACTTC,CATSRDLMGAVAQYF,TRBV15,NA,NA,TRBJ2-5
TGTGCCAGCAGCCCGTCGACAGGGCTATACACTGAAGCTTTCTTT,CASSPSTGLYTEAFF,TRBV14,NA,TRBD1,TRBJ1-1
TGCGCCAGCAGCGATGACAGGGCAGCGAGCACTGAAGCTTTCTTT,CASSDDRAASTEAFF,TRBV5-1,NA,TRBD1,TRBJ1-1
TGTGCCAGCAGTTCGCAGGGGATGGGTGGCTACACCTTC,CASSSQGMGGYTF,TRBV6-2/TRBV6-3,NA,NA,TRBJ1-2
TGTGCCAGCAGCTATACTAGCGGAGGCACAGATACGCAGTATTTT,CASSYTSGGTDTQYF,TRBV13,NA,TRBD2,TRBJ2-3
TGTGCCAGCATCTCCCTGGACAGAGGTGGCTACACCTTC,CASISLDRGGYTF,TRBV2,NA,NA,TRBJ1-2
TGTGCCAGCAGCCCAGGACTAGCGGGGGGTATTAACACCGGGGAGCTGTTTTTT,CASSPGLAGGINTGELFF,TRBV7-6,NA,TRBD2,TRBJ2-2
TGTGCCAGCTCCGAAGAGGGAATCACTGAAGCTTTCTTT,CASSEEGITEAFF,TRBV2,NA,NA,TRBJ1-1